Listed here are 28 T cell receptor beta chains from one sample, sequenced in a study of blood T cell repertoires in COVID-19. Only in-frame clones appear in the TCRdb table, and some are missing; sequencing was by immunoSEQ multiplex PCR. The table lists 350,000 or so clones, around 83% of them singletons, with about 2.7% in the top ten. Sequenced sample: peripheral blood. These TCRs come from a man aged 25 to 45 with active or convalescent COVID-19.

V gene TRBV7-8 combines with J gene TRBJ2-2; no firm D call. Germline V gives CDR1 SGHVS, CDR2 FQNEAQ. V was shortened by 1 base and J by 4 bases, with 13 bases between the two germline ends. The CDR3 consists of 16 residues. CDR3 amino acids: CASSLGWLLGTGELFF. CDR3 DNA sequence: TGTGCCAGCAGCTTAGGTTGGCTTCTAGGCACCGGGGAGCTGTTTTTT.

The rearrangement joins TRBV6-1 to TRBJ1-4, with D perhaps TRBD1 (6 bases). Per the germline V gene, CDR1 is MNHNS and CDR2 is SASEGT. V was shortened by 1 base and J by 8 bases, with 11 bases between the two germline ends. The CDR3 has 14 residues. CDR3 DNA sequence: TGTGCCAGCAGTGAAGTGACAGGCCGGGAAAAACTGTTTTTT. Its protein product is CASSEVTGREKLFF.

V and J are TRBV9 and TRBJ2-1, with 8 bases identical to TRBD1. The germline V gene encodes CDR1 SGDLS and CDR2 YYNGEE. Trimming at V came to 3 bases and at J to 0 bases, leaving 14 bases not matched to a gene. CDR3 size: 19 residues. CDR3 residues: CASSGTGQGGGFSYNEQFF. In nucleotides, the CDR3 is TGTGCCAGCAGCGGAACTGGACAGGGTGGGGGATTCTCCTACAATGAGCAGTTCTTC. The full variable domain, rest sourced from reference TRBV9 and TRBJ2-1, is DSGVTQTPKHLITATGQRVTLRCSPRSGDLSVYWYQQSLDQGLQFLIQYYNGEERAKGNILERFSAQQFPDLHSELNLSSLELGDSALYFCASSGTGQGGGFSYNEQFFGPGTRLTVL.

The V and J genes are TRBV18 and TRBJ1-1; possibly TRBD1 for D (6 bases). Between the trimmed V and J ends, which lost 1 base and 12 bases, there was a span of 12 bases. The germline V gene encodes CDR1 KGHSH and CDR2 LQKENI. This CDR3 spans 12 amino acids. The CDR3 spells CASSPRQEEPFF. CDR3 coding DNA: TGTGCCAGCTCACCACGACAGGAGGAGCCTTTCTTT.

The chain is built from TRBV2 and TRBJ1-3, with TRBD1 matching 7 bases. The V segment lost 5 bases and the J segment 4 bases; nucleotides outside the gene matches: 8. There are 15 residues in the CDR3. Germline CDR1 SNHLY, CDR2 FYNNEI. The CDR3 nucleotides are TGTGCCAGCAGTAGAGGGGACAGTGGAGGAAACACCATATATTTT. Its protein product is CASSRGDSGGNTIYF. Using reference TRBV2 and TRBJ1-3 for the parts outside the CDR3, the full variable domain is EPEVTQTPSHQVTQMGQEVILRCVPISNHLYFYWYRQILGQKVEFLVSFYNNEISEKSEIFDDQFSVERPDGSNFTLKIRSTKLEDSAMYFCASSRGDSGGNTIYFGEGSWLTVV.

V gene TRBV19 combines with J gene TRBJ1-5, with 7 bases identical to TRBD1. CDR3 size: 12 residues. The germline gives CDR1 LNHDA, CDR2 SQIVND (reference sequence). With 8 bases clipped from V and 7 bases from J, the junction kept 5 bases outside the gene matches. The CDR3 DNA reads TGTGCCAGTCGGCTAGGGGGCCAGCCCCAGCATTTT. Translating gives CASRLGGQPQHF.

V is TRBV7-3 and J is TRBJ1-4; D might be TRBD1 (5 bases). The V gene lost 5 bases and the J gene lost 8 bases, with 18 bases spanning the gap. Germline-derived CDR1 and CDR2 are SGHTA and FQGTGA. CDR3 length equals 15 residues. CDR3 DNA: TGTGCCAGCAGCCCCCGGGGGGGGATGGGGGAAAAACTGTTTTTT. Its translation: CASSPRGGMGEKLFF.

The V and J genes are TRBV19 and TRBJ2-7; perhaps TRBD2 as D (6 bases). CDR1 and CDR2 from the germline V gene are LNHDA and SQIVND (reference sequence). The V gene lost 6 bases and the J gene lost 7 bases, with 19 bases spanning the gap. The CDR3 is 14 amino acids. The CDR3 DNA follows: TGTGCCAGTAGAATGAGGCAGACCGGAGGGGAGCAGTACTTC. As protein: CASRMRQTGGEQYF.

The sample holds one count of this clone. CDR3 protein: CASSYGQGVGNEQFF. DNA of the CDR3: TGTGCCAGCAGCTACGGACAGGGGGTCGGGAATGAGCAGTTCTTC. V usage is TRBV3-1 (or the pseudogene TRBV3-2) and J usage is TRBJ2-1; 10 positions match TRBD1. The J segment lost 7 bases and the V segment lost 5 bases, leaving 8 bases of the junction unmatched. Germline V gives CDR1 LGHDT, CDR2 YNNKEL (reference sequence). This CDR3 is 15 amino acids long.

This chain links TRBV4-1 with TRBJ1-3; no definite D call. Germline V gene lookup returns CDR1 MGHRA and CDR2 YSYEKL. The CDR3 extends over 13 amino acids. Between the trimmed V and J ends, which lost 1 base and 4 bases, there was a span of 5 bases. In nucleotides, the CDR3 is TGCGCCAGCAGCCAAGTTTTAGGAAACACCATATATTTT. It encodes CASSQVLGNTIYF.

This rearrangement joins TRBV6-6 to TRBJ1-5; D might be TRBD1 (6 bases). Germline V gene sequence: CDR1 MNHNY, CDR2 SVGAGI (reference sequence). V lost 6 bases and J lost 5, with 17 bases in between. The CDR3 is 15 amino acids. The CDR3 DNA sequence: TGTGCCAGCAGCCTTCCACAGGGATTTTATCAGCCCCAGCATTTT. This gives the protein CASSLPQGFYQPQHF.

The chain uses TRBV7-2 and TRBJ1-1; perhaps TRBD1 as D (6 bases). Germline V gene lookup returns CDR1 SGHTA and CDR2 FQGNSA. With 5 bases removed from V and 5 bases from J, the gap between germline ends came to 18 bases. CDR3 length: 15 amino acids. In nucleotides, the CDR3 is TGTGCCAGCAGCCCCCCGGGGGGGGGCAGGACTGAAGCTTTCTTT. It encodes CASSPPGGGRTEAFF.

This clone was seen a single time. The rearrangement links TRBV6-5 to TRBJ2-7, with 8 positions matching TRBD2. CDR1 and CDR2 from the germline V gene are MNHEY and SVGAGI. Trimming removed 4 bases from V and 1 base from J; junction bases left unmatched: 6. This CDR3 has 15 residues. The CDR3 loop reads CASSFLAGGSYEQYF. CDR3 nucleotides: TGTGCCAGCAGTTTCCTGGCGGGGGGATCCTACGAGCAGTACTTC.

The chain has TRBV30 and TRBJ1-2, with a tentative D call TRBD1 (5 bases). The CDR3 is 12 residues long. Germline CDR1 and CDR2: GTSNPN and SVGIG (reference sequence). Trimming left V 5 bases short and J 3 bases short, with 10 bases between. CDR3 coding DNA: TGTGCCTGGTCCAGGGTTTACTATGGCTACACCTTC. This codes for CAWSRVYYGYTF.

The chain uses TRBV24-1 and TRBJ2-3; 7 positions agree with TRBD1. V lost 2 bases to trimming and J lost 6 bases; unmatched junction nucleotides: 7. The CDR3 is made up of 15 amino acids. The germline V gene encodes CDR1 KGHDR and CDR2 SFDVKD. Here the CDR3 DNA reads TGTGCCACCAGTGATTCCGGGACAGAAGATGATACGCAGTATTTT. Translation gives CATSDSGTEDDTQYF.

This clone was counted a single time. The chain has TRBV24-1 and TRBJ2-4; D is possibly TRBD2 (6 bases). This CDR3 region has 15 residues. Germline values: CDR1 KGHDR, CDR2 SFDVKD. V shed 2 bases and J shed 8 bases, with 15 bases lying between them. The CDR3 spells CATSDSGLSGDIQYF. CDR3 bases: TGTGCCACCAGTGATTCGGGACTTTCTGGAGACATTCAGTACTTC.

V gene TRBV24-1 combines with J gene TRBJ1-2, with D maybe TRBD1 (6 bases). In germline, CDR1 is KGHDR, CDR2 SFDVKD. Trimming removed 0 bases at V and 4 bases at J, with 11 bases between. The CDR3 has 15 amino acids. The CDR3 bases are TGTGCCACCAGTGATTTGCCGACAGGATCCTATGGCTACACCTTC. It encodes CATSDLPTGSYGYTF.

In this sample, this clone turned up once. The V gene is TRBV15, the J gene TRBJ2-7, with D perhaps matching TRBD1 (6 bases). The length of the CDR3 is 14 residues. V lost 5 bases to trimming and J lost 3 bases, with 14 bases between them. The V gene's germline CDR1 is LNHNV and CDR2 YYDKDF (reference sequence). The CDR3 coding sequence is TGTGCCACCAGCCCAGGGACACGTATCTACGAGCAGTACTTC. Protein sequence: CATSPGTRIYEQYF.

CDR3 in DNA: TGCGCCAGCAGCCAATGGGCGGGAGCGGCCGGGGAGCTGTTTTTT. Amino acids: CASSQWAGAAGELFF. The genes are TRBV4-1 and TRBJ2-2; TRBD2 aligns across 7 bases. Germline values: CDR1 MGHRA, CDR2 YSYEKL. The CDR3 loop spans 15 amino acids. V trimming: 2 bases; J trimming: 6 bases; junction bases outside the gene matches: 6.

This clone was seen only a few times. The chain combines TRBV7-9 with TRBJ2-1; TRBD2 matches at 12 bases. V dropped 3 bases and J dropped 9; count of bases not matched to a gene: 6. The CDR3 spans 15 residues. Germline-derived CDR1 and CDR2 are SEHNR and FQNEAQ (reference sequence). CDR3 coding DNA: TGTGCCAGCAGCTTCCCTAGCGGGAGGGCCGGTGAGCAGTTCTTC. Encoded protein: CASSFPSGRAGEQFF.

This chain uses TRBV5-5 with TRBJ1-4, with unresolved D. Germline V gene sequence: CDR1 SGHKS, CDR2 YYEKEE (reference sequence). This CDR3 has 14 amino acids. V dropped 0 bases and J dropped 4 bases, with 7 bases sitting between them. The CDR3 is CASSLGQFNEKLFF. The CDR3 DNA follows: TGTGCCAGCAGCTTGGGGCAGTTTAATGAAAAACTGTTTTTT.

The chain links TRBV19 to TRBJ1-1; no firm D call. CDR3 size: 13 residues. V was shortened by 3 bases and J by 2 bases, with 7 bases between the two germline ends. Germline values: CDR1 LNHDA, CDR2 SQIVND (reference sequence). CDR3 DNA: TGTGCCAGTAGTATCAGGATAAACACTGAAGCTTTCTTT. It encodes CASSIRINTEAFF. The variable domain in full, completed from reference TRBV19 and TRBJ1-1, reads DGGITQSPKYLFRKEGQNVTLSCEQNLNHDAMYWYRQDPGQGLRLIYYSQIVNDFQKGDIAEGYSVSREKKESFPLTVTSAQKNPTAFYLCASSIRINTEAFFGQGTRLTVV.

The rearrangement joins TRBV28 to TRBJ2-1; the match to TRBD2 covers 14 bases. The J segment lost 7 bases and the V segment lost 2 bases, leaving 7 bases of the junction unmatched. Germline CDR1 MDHEN, CDR2 SYDVKM. This CDR3 is built from 17 residues. The CDR3 DNA follows: TGTGCCAGCAGTTTAACCGGGACTAGCGGGAGAGGTAATGAGCAGTTCTTC. This codes for CASSLTGTSGRGNEQFF.

This clone was detected many times. The chain couples TRBV28 to TRBJ2-1, with TRBD1 matching 11 bases. The junction had 12 bases not matched to a gene; V was cut back by 5 bases and J by 12 bases. Germline CDR1 and CDR2: MDHEN and SYDVKM. This CDR3 is 15 amino acids long. As DNA, the CDR3 is TGTGCCAGCAGTCCGTCCCTGGACAGGGGGCAAAGGCAGTTCTTC. Its protein is CASSPSLDRGQRQFF.

This clone is a singleton in its sample. The V gene is TRBV6-1, the J gene TRBJ1-6; perhaps TRBD1 as D (5 bases). This CDR3 spans 19 amino acids. Germline loops: CDR1 MNHNS, CDR2 SASEGT. Trimming stripped 4 bases from V and 0 bases from J, with 19 bases between. As DNA, the CDR3 is TGTGCCAGCAGTGCGAAGCGGGGACCCGTGAGCTCCTATAATTCACCCCTCCACTTT. Its protein product is CASSAKRGPVSSYNSPLHF.

Here the CDR3 reads CASSRREPINYGYTF. DNA of the CDR3: TGTGCCAGCAGTCGCCGGGAGCCGATTAACTATGGCTACACCTTC. The V gene is TRBV6-2 or TRBV6-3, the J gene TRBJ1-2; D gene unclear. This CDR3 contains 15 residues. The germline V gene encodes CDR1 MNHEY and CDR2 SVGEGT. Trimming cost V 5 bases and J 1 base, with 14 bases left between them.

This chain joins TRBV3-1 (or the pseudogene TRBV3-2) and TRBJ1-1, with a weak D call TRBD1 (5 bases). There are 13 residues in the CDR3. Between the trimmed V and J ends, which lost 3 bases and 2 bases, there was a span of 7 bases. Germline V gene sequence: CDR1 LGHDT, CDR2 YNNKEL (reference sequence). The CDR3 bases are TGTGCCAGCAGCCAGACAGACAACACTGAAGCTTTCTTT. Translated, it gives CASSQTDNTEAFF.

The V call is TRBV4-2, the J call TRBJ1-6; weak D call: TRBD1 (5 bases). The CDR3 extends over 15 amino acids. V lost 3 bases and J lost 6, with 12 bases in between. The germline CDR1 and CDR2 sequences are LGHNA and YNFKEQ. The CDR3 region has the DNA TGTGCCAGCAGCCATGGGGCAGATTCTAATTCACCCCTCCACTTT. It translates to CASSHGADSNSPLHF.